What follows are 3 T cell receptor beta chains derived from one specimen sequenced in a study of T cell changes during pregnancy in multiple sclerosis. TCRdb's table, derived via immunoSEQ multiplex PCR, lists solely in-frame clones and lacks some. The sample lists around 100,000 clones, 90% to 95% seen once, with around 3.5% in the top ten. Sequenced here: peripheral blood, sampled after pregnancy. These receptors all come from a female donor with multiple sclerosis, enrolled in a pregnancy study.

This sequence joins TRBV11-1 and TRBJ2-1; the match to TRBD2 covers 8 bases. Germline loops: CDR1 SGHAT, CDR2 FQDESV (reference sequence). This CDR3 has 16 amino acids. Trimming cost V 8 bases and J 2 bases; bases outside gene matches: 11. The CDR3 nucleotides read TGTGCCAGCCTACCTCGGGAGCGGGGGACCTACAATGAGCAGTTCTTC. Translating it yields CASLPRERGTYNEQFF. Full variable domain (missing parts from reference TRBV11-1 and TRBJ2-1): EAEVAQSPRYKITEKSQAVAFWCDPISGHATLYWYRQILGQGPELLVQFQDESVVDDSQLPKDRFSAERLKGVDSTLKIQPAELGDSAMYLCASLPRERGTYNEQFFGPGTRLTVL.

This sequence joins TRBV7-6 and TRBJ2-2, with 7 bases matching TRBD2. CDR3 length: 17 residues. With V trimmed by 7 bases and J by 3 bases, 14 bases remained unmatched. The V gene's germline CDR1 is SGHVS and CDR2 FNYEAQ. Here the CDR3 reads CASNLRPGGRDTGELFF. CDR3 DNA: TGTGCCAGCAACCTCCGCCCGGGGGGACGGGACACCGGGGAGCTGTTTTTT.

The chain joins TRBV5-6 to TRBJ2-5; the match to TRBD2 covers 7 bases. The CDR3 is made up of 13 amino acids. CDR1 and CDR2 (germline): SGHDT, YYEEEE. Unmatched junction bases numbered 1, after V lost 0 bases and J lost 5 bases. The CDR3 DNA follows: TGTGCCAGCAGCTTGGAACTAGCGGAGACCCAGTACTTC. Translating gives CASSLELAETQYF.